This T cell receptor (beta chain) was sequenced in a study of human T cells and chemical hapten exposure. Germline CDR1 SGHNT, CDR2 YYREEE (reference sequence). V dropped 10 bases and J dropped 3; count of bases not matched to a gene: 8. CDR3 length equals 13 residues. This clonotype has ten or more counts. Time point in this sample: pre-sensitization, week 0. The treatment here: therapeutic diphenylcyclopropenone sensitization with weekly scalp DPC. From the RACE reads, TCRdb called clonotypes with MiXCR, one entry per CDR3 protein. The sample lists about 92,000 distinct CDR3 sequences; around 10% were seen once.

The TCR comes from a woman between 40 and 55 years old with alopecia areata. Some clones in this sample may be carry-over from other donors' samples. The sequenced sample was whole blood, obtained in connection with sensitization to the hapten diphenylcyclopropenone (DPC). The chain joins TRBV5-4 to TRBJ2-5, with TRBD2 identical over 8 bases. CDR3 amino acids: CAGREAGEETQYF. In DNA form, the CDR3 reads TGTGCCGGGCGGGAGGCGGGGGAAGAGACCCAGTACTTC.